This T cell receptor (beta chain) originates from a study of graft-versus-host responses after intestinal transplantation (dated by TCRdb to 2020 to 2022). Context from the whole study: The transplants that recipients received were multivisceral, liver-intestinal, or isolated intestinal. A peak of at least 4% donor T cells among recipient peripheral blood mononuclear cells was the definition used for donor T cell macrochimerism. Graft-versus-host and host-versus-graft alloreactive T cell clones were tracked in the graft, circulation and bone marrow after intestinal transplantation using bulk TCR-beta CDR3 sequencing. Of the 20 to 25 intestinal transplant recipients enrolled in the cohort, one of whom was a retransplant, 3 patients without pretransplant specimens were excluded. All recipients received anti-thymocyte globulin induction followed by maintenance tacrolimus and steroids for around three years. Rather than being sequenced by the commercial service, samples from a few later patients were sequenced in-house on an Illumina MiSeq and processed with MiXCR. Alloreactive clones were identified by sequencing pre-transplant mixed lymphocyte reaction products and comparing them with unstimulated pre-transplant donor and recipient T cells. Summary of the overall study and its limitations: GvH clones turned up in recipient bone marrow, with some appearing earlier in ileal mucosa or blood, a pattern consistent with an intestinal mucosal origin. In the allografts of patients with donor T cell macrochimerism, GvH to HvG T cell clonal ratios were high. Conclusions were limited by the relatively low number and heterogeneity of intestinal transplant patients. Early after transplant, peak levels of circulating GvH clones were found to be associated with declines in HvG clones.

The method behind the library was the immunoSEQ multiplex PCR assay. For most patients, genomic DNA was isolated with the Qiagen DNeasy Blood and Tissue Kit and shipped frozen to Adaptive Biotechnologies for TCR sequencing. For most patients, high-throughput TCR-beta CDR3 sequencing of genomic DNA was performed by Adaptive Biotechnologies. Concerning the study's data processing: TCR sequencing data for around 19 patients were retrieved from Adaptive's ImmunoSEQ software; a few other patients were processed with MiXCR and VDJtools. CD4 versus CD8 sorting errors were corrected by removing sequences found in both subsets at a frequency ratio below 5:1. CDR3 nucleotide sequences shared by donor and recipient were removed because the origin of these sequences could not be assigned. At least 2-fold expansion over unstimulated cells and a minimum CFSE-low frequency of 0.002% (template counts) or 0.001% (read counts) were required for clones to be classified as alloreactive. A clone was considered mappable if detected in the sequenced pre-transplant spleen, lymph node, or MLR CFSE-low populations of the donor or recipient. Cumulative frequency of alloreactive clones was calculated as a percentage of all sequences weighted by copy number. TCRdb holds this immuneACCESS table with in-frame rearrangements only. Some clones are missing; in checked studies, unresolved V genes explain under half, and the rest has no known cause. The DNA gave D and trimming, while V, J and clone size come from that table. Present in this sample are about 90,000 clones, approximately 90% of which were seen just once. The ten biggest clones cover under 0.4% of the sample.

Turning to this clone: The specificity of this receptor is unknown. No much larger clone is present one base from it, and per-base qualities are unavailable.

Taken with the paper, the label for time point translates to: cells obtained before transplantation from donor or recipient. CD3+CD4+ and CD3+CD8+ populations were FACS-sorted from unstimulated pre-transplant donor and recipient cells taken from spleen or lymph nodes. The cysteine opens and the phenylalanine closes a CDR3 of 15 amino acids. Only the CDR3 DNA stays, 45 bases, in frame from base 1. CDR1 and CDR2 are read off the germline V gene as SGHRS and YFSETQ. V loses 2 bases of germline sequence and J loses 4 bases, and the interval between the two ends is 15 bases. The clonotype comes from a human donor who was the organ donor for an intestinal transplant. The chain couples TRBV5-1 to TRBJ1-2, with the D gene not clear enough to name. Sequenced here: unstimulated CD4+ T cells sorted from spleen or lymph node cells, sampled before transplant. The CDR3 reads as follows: CASSFPGSPFYGYTF. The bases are TGCGCCAGCAGCTTCCCCGGGTCGCCTTTCTATGGCTACACCTTC.